These 3 T cell receptor beta chains were sequenced from one sample in a study of blood T cell repertoires in COVID-19. Produced via immunoSEQ multiplex PCR; TCRdb's table is partial and in-frame only. Of about 58,000 clones in the sample, around nine tenths are singletons; the top ten hold more than 7%. The material sequenced was peripheral blood. The receptors come from a woman aged 70-85 years with active COVID-19.

Written as DNA, the CDR3 is TGTGCCAGCAGATCCGGGACAGGAACTGACTACGAGCAGTACTTC. This translates into CASRSGTGTDYEQYF. The genes are TRBV6-5 and TRBJ2-7; 8 positions match TRBD1. The CDR3 sequence is 15 residues long. Per germline, CDR1 MNHEY and CDR2 SVGAGI. Trimming at V came to 6 bases and at J to 3 bases, leaving 10 bases not matched to a gene.

As regards this clone: An end of the junction differs from the germline gene, which may be a read error. This chain joins TRBV23-1 and TRBJ2-1; D gene ambiguous. TRBV23-1 carries the ORF label, with uncertain function. This CDR3 comprises 16 residues. The CDR3 DNA sequence: TGCGCCAGCACTCAATTCGGGTGTAGCTCCTACAATGAGCAGTTCTTC. This translates into CASTQFGCSSYNEQFF.

The V call is TRBV28, the J call TRBJ2-7; D is perhaps TRBD2 (6 bases). Germline CDR1 and CDR2: MDHEN and SYDVKM. V was trimmed by 3 bases and J by 4 bases, leaving 10 bases between them. This CDR3 comprises 13 residues. The CDR3 sequence is CASSFSGRYEQYF. The CDR3, as DNA: TGTGCCAGCAGTTTTAGTGGGAGGTACGAGCAGTACTTC.